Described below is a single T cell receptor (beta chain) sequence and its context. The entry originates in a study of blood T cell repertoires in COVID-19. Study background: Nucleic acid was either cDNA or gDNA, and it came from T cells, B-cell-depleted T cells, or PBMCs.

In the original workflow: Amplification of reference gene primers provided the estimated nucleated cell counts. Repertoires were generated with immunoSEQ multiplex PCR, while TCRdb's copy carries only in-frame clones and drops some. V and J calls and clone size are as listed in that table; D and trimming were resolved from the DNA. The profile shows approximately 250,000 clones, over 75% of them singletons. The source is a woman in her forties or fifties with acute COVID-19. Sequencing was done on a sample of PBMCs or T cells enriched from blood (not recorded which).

The CDR3, as DNA: TGTGCCAGTAGTATAGCTGGGGCCACCTCCTACGAGCAGTACTTC. Its protein product is CASSIAGATSYEQYF. V usage is TRBV19 and J usage is TRBJ2-7; D may be TRBD1 (5 bases). This CDR3 region has 15 residues. CDR1 and CDR2 from the germline V gene are LNHDA and SQIVND (reference sequence). V gave up 1 base and J gave up 0 bases, with 10 bases separating them.